This T cell receptor beta chain was obtained from a study of shared clonotypes between healthy human individuals. Unmatched junction bases numbered 5, after V lost 5 bases and J lost 8 bases. This CDR3 comprises 14 residues. Looked up from germline, CDR1 is MNHEY and CDR2 is SMNVEV (reference sequence). The data were produced by immunoSEQ multiplex PCR, yet TCRdb's version contains in-frame clones alone and is incomplete. Of some 1,400,000 clones in the sample, approximately 96% were seen once. The clonotype was recovered from a man under 40 in good health. Sequencing used naive CD4+ T cells sorted from blood. Subset specified: CD45RA+ positively selected. The V and J genes are TRBV27 and TRBJ2-3; TRBD2 matches 12 bases. The chain's CDR3 is CASSAGLAGFTQYF. CDR3 sequence (DNA): TGTGCCAGCAGTGCGGGACTAGCGGGTTTTACGCAGTATTTT.